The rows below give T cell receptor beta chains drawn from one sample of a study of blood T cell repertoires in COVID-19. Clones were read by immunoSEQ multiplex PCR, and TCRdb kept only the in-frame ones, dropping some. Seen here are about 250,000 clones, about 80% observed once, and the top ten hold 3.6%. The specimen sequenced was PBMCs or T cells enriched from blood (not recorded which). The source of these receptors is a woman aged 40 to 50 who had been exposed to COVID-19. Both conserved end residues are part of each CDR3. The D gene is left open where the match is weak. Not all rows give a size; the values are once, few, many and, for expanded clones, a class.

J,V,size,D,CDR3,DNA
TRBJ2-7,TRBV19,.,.,CASSIARGASYEQYF,TGTGCCAGTAGTATAGCCAGAGGAGCCTCCTACGAGCAGTACTTC
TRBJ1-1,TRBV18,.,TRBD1,CASSSGTGALNTEAFF,TGTGCCAGCTCATCCGGGACAGGGGCTTTGAACACTGAAGCTTTCTTT
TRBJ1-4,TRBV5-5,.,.,CASSVTPGGSNEKLFF,TGTGCCAGCAGCGTAACCCCGGGTGGAAGTAATGAAAAACTGTTTTTT
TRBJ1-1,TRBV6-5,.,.,CASSFETGQVNTEAFF,TGTGCCAGCAGTTTCGAGACGGGACAAGTGAACACTGAAGCTTTCTTT
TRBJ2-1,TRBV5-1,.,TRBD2,CASSLTSGLHNEQFF,TGCGCCAGCAGCTTGACTAGCGGGTTACACAATGAGCAGTTCTTC
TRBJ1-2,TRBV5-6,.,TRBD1,CASSLIDRAYSNYGYTF,TGTGCCAGCAGCTTGATAGACAGGGCCTACTCTAACTATGGCTACACCTTC
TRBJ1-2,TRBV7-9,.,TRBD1,CASSPQGAGYTF,TGTGCCAGCAGCCCACAGGGGGCTGGCTACACCTTC
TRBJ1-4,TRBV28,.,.,CASSHRAEKLFF,TGTGCCAGCAGTCACAGGGCAGAAAAACTGTTTTTT
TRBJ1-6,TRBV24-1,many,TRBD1,CATSGQGDNSPLHF,TGTGCCACCAGTGGACAGGGGGACAATTCACCCCTCCACTTT
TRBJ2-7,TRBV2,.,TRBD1,CASSADRGRLYEQYF,TGTGCCAGCAGTGCAGACAGGGGGCGCCTCTACGAGCAGTACTTC
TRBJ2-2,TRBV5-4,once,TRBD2,CATVPGAGGGANTGELFF,TGTGCCACCGTGCCCGGAGCGGGGGGGGGTGCGAACACCGGGGAGCTGTTTTTT
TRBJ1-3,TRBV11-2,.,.,CATDTGASGNTIYF,TGTGCCACCGACACAGGAGCCTCTGGAAACACCATATATTTT
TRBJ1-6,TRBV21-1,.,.,CASTLRDSPLHF,TGTGCCAGCACCCTCCGAGATTCACCCCTCCACTTT
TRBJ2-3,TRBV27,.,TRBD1,CASSPTPGQGGTDTQYF,TGTGCCAGCAGTCCAACCCCCGGACAGGGGGGCACAGATACGCAGTATTTT
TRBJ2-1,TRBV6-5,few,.,CASRPHGVNEQFF,TGTGCCAGCAGGCCCCACGGGGTGAATGAGCAGTTCTTC
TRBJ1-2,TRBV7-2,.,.,CASSLGPENYGYTF,TGTGCCAGCAGCTTAGGGCCGGAGAACTATGGCTACACCTTC
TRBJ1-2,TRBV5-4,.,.,CASSDGSSADGYTF,TGTGCCAGCAGCGACGGGTCTTCCGCGGATGGCTACACCTTC
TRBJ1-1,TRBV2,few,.,CASSGFGVTEAFF,TGTGCCAGCAGTGGCTTCGGGGTCACTGAAGCTTTCTTT
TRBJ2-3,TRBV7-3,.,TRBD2,CASSPWTSGGATDTQYF,TGTGCCAGCAGCCCTTGGACTAGCGGGGGGGCCACAGATACGCAGTATTTT
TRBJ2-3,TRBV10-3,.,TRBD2,CAISLAGGHTDTQYF,TGTGCCATCAGTTTAGCGGGGGGCCACACAGATACGCAGTATTTT
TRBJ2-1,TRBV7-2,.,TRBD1,CASSPGTGNYKQFF,TGTGCCAGCAGCCCCGGGACAGGGAACTACAAGCAGTTCTTC
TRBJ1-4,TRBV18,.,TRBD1,CASSPPGGANEKLFF,TGTGCCAGCTCCCCCCCAGGGGGTGCTAATGAAAAACTGTTTTTT
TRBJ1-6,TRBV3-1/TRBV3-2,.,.,CASSQDPRVSSYNSPLHF,TGTGCCAGCAGCCAAGATCCCAGGGTAAGCTCCTATAATTCACCCCTCCACTTT
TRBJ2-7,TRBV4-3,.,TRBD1,CASSQSGQGGSEQYF,TGCGCCAGCAGCCAGTCAGGACAGGGGGGTTCCGAGCAGTACTTC
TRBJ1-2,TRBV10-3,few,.,CAISGPPGEIGYTF,TGTGCCATCAGTGGGCCCCCAGGGGAGATTGGCTACACCTTC
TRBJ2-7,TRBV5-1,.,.,CASSLVAQGYEQYF,TGCGCCAGCAGCTTGGTGGCACAGGGCTACGAGCAGTACTTC